This TCR beta chain comes out of a study of cytomegalovirus exposure and HLA in healthy donors (dated by TCRdb to 2016 to 2017). Notes on the research overall: An earlier analysis of 587 of the donors reported about 260 Gb of sequence data and around 100 million unique TCR beta sequences obtained from about 170 million T cells. Because of strong linkage in the cohort, roughly 5 DR-DQ haplotypes were treated as single units for association and clustering. An early release that covered 640 HLA-typed donors contained about 300 gigabases of sequencing data and 75 million to 100 million unique TCR sequences. All discovery cohort repertoires had been generated on a single sequencing platform. High-throughput TCR immunosequencing, statistical association of individual TCRs with disease status, and machine learning were combined to predict cytomegalovirus infection status. The aim of the study was to test whether cataloging public T cell receptors could identify signatures of past pathogen exposure. In the later analysis, no new phenotypic data were used to find candidate immune exposures; instead, reliance was placed on TCR beta sequences and their occurrence across donors. To decide whether each TCR beta V gene segment behaved as functional or pseudogenic, an earlier analysis of some 540 of the donors relied on high-throughput TCR beta sequencing. HLA typing covered class I and class II loci at four-digit resolution. A later analysis re-analyzed previously published TCR beta repertoires from 666 donors and added high-resolution HLA genotyping to study TCR occurrence patterns. Donor age, sex, ethnicity and CMV serostatus were compiled together with the repertoire data. The study profiled the T cell repertoires of under 850 subjects by immunosequencing and related them to cytomegalovirus serostatus. The genetic ancestry cluster associated with self-reported Caucasian donors included roughly four fifths of the roughly 410 genotyped donors. The number of donors typed differed by locus, with roughly 629-640 for A, B, C, DRB1 and DQB1, roughly 520 for DQA1, approximately 570 for DPA1, and some 440 for DPB1. Among roughly 370 genotyped donors of the cohort, an average of approximately 240,000 unique TCR beta nucleotide sequences were sequenced per donor, roughly a sixth of them non-productive. In addition to the first cohort of roughly 700 subjects, a separate validation cohort of approximately 130 different subjects was used. A later genetic analysis took genome-wide SNP genotypes for about three fifths of the roughly 670 donors and used that subset as a discovery cohort.

Libraries were prepared through the immunoSEQ multiplex PCR assay. For the multiplex PCR, a mixture combining 60 forward primers for TCR Vbeta segments and 13 reverse primers for TCR Jbeta segments was used. Amplification of the CDR3 region of rearranged TCR beta genes was performed with a multiplex PCR assay on genomic DNA. The amplified TCR beta libraries were sequenced on the Illumina HiSeq System as 87-base-pair reads. In the paper's pipeline: A later analysis tallied some 79 million unique TCR beta chains across the approximately 670 repertoires, and some 12 million of those chains were shared by two or more donors. To remove PCR and sequencing errors, raw reads were error-corrected and collapsed into unique sequences using a nearest-neighbor algorithm that merged closely related sequences. To assign V, D and J gene segments, CDR3 sequences were aligned to IMGT reference sequences. For a sequence to be retained, at least a six-nucleotide match to both a V gene segment and a J gene segment was required. Rearrangements were classified as productive when the CDR3 lacked stop codons and remained in frame with V and J, and all other rearrangements were classified as non-productive. CDR3 was defined by IMGT convention, running from the second conserved V-encoded cysteine to the conserved J-encoded phenylalanine. The earlier analysis of about 590 of the donors excluded sequences that lacked an unambiguous match to a single V gene segment. In an earlier analysis of approximately 590 of the donors, V segments were called functional above 56.7% productive rearrangements and were called segregating when the between-donor standard deviation exceeded 5%. A statistical classification framework was built to diagnose cytomegalovirus status from the catalog of TCR beta chain sequences. V and J gene assignment, in a later analysis, came from comparing TCR nucleotide sequences with IMGT/GENE-DB human TR gene sequences. A later analysis assigned CDR3 sequences and most-parsimonious VDJ recombination scenarios with the TCRdist pipeline. A later analysis defined each TCR beta chain by its CDR3 amino acid sequence plus V-gene family, and excluded reads lacking a unique V-gene family. A later analysis removed 500 to 600 highly shared, low-generation-probability nucleotide sequences to deal with suspected cross-contamination and a sequencing artifact. A later analysis calculated a clonal expansion index for each public chain from normalized within-repertoire ranks of inferred template counts. In a later analysis, generation probabilities were computed using a VDJ recombination model fitted to out-of-frame rearrangements, and the results were checked against IGoR. Hypergeometric tests were used in a later analysis to score TCR-TCR, TCR-HLA and TCR-CMV co-occurrence, with a repertoire-size bias correction applied to the TCR pairs. In a later analysis, false discovery rates were estimated by permuting HLA or CMV assignments 20 times. In a later analysis, co-occurring TCRs were grouped using DBSCAN, with TCRdist sequence similarity added in when clustering inside HLA-allele-positive subsets. Co-occurrence clustering excluded repertoires with fewer than 30,000 or more than 120,000 public chains, plus five with anomalous nucleotide sharing. TCRdb's version of the immuneACCESS table is confined to in-frame rearrangements and falls short of the full clone set. An unresolved V gene accounts for under half of the shortfall where checked; the remainder is of unknown origin. V and J calls and clone size are as listed in that table; D and trimming were resolved from the DNA. A total of about 130,000 clones appear in this sample, around 83% of them only once. The ten largest account for 0.85% to 1.3% of the sample.

On this clone itself: The specificity of this receptor is unknown. There are no base qualities to consult, and no much larger clone falls within one base.

For CDR1 and CDR2, the germline V gene lists SGHRS and YFSETQ. Trimming takes 4 bases off V and 1 base off J; junction bases not matched to a gene: 3. The CDR3 runs 14 amino acids, cysteine and phenylalanine included. The CDR3 DNA has 42 bases and is translated from base 1. Results and caveats for the whole study, not just this receptor: Sequencing depth was assumed to be roughly uniform across donors in the presence/absence analyses, though that assumption may not hold. In a later analysis, TCR association rates were found to vary across HLA loci, with the most associated TCRs seen for DRB1 alleles and the fewest for HLA-C alleles. According to a later analysis, parvovirus B19, influenza, CMV and Epstein-Barr virus appeared linked to several top co-occurrence clusters. In a later analysis, HLA-associated TCR beta chains were found to be more clonally expanded and to have lower generation probabilities than equally common non-associated chains. The only immune exposure information available for the cohort was CMV serostatus. The authors suggested that the approach could potentially be generalized to other disease states and immunological phenotypes. The cohort was sequenced for TCR beta chains only, and without alpha or paired-chain data the features that could be detected were limited. Linkage disequilibrium might explain the correlated functional status among segregating V segments, but an unknown experimental factor could not be ruled out. In vitro tests confirmed that a few of the cytomegalovirus-associated TCR beta chains recognize cytomegalovirus antigens. In both the original and validation cohorts, the classifier was reported to diagnose cytomegalovirus status with high specificity and sensitivity. HLA typing was unavailable for some donors at each locus, so association tests used only the typed subset. According to a later analysis, most CMV-associated TCR beta chains appeared to be HLA-restricted, and the HLA associations seemed to be driven largely by CMV exposure. In the study, approximately 160 TCR beta chains were listed as associated with cytomegalovirus. An association between a missense DCLRE1C variant and V-gene and J-gene trimming of TCR beta chains was found in a later genetic analysis and replicated in an independent cohort. In a later analysis, about 17,000 TCR beta sequences were associated with specific HLA alleles at a false discovery rate of 0.05. A further reported finding was that TCR beta sequences accurately predicted the HLA-A and HLA-B alleles for most subjects in the first cohort. A group of highly shared sequence variants was considered likely to be a technical artifact of the sequencing pipeline. Most TCR sequences were seen in very few donors, while some public TCRs were found in many individuals. Over 15 rarely observed V segments, including chromosome 9 orphons, were excluded from the earlier analysis of a few hundred of the donors because counts were too low. Compared with the roughly 670-donor mean, donors in an Asian-associated ancestry cluster had fewer N-insertions in productive TCRs, according to a later genetic analysis. When HLA alleles, especially DR and DQ, strongly co-occurred, TCR associations were difficult to assign to individual alleles. In an earlier analysis of roughly 500 of the donors, most TCR beta V segments appeared in productive rearrangements about 87% or about 30% of the time, broadly matching IMGT annotations. Some IMGT-functional V segments, including TRBV6-2 and TRBV6-3, could not be told apart with the 87-base-pair reads, so those segments were excluded.

The cohort was made up of 650 to 700 healthy bone marrow donors. At the time of sampling, every cohort member was nominally healthy, though immune exposures that went unrecorded were likely present. CMV serostatus was recorded as positive for around 300 and negative for about 50% of the 666 cohort members, whereas no CMV serostatus was recorded for the donor in question. Every donor gave a peripheral blood sample, and the peripheral blood mononuclear cells from that sample were used for TCR beta sequencing. The Qiagen DNeasy Blood Extraction Kit was used to extract genomic DNA from the blood cell samples.

This clonotype was sampled from a human donor in good health. The sequenced material came from PBMCs. The chain is assembled from TRBV5-1 and TRBJ2-7; TRBD2 lines up with 9 middle nucleotides. The bases are TGCGCCAGCAGCAGCGGGGGGCGATCCTACGAGCAGTACTTC. This translates into CASSSGGRSYEQYF. Outside the CDR3, residues come from the reference TRBV5-1 and TRBJ2-7 proteins, so the full variable domain is: KAGVTQTPRYLIKTRGQQVTLSCSPISGHRSVSWYQQTPGQGLQFLFEYFSETQRNKGNFPGRFSGRQFSNSRSEMNVSTLELGDSALYLCASSSGGRSYEQYFGPGTRLTVT.